This TCR beta chain was sequenced during a study of blood T cell repertoires in COVID-19. TCRdb's table, derived via immunoSEQ multiplex PCR, lists solely in-frame clones and lacks some. The data contain fewer than 350,000 clones, about 86% of them singletons. V dropped 4 bases and J dropped 0 bases, with 13 bases sitting between them. From germline, CDR1 is ENHRY and CDR2 SYGVKD. This CDR3 is built from 15 residues. This sequence originates from a woman aged 55 to 70 with active or convalescent COVID-19. Sequencing was performed on peripheral blood. The V and J genes are TRBV10-3 and TRBJ2-7, with D perhaps matching TRBD1 (5 bases). The CDR3 DNA reads TGTGCCATCAGTGGGACCTCAGGGATCTCCTACGAGCAGTACTTC. Translation: CAISGTSGISYEQYF.